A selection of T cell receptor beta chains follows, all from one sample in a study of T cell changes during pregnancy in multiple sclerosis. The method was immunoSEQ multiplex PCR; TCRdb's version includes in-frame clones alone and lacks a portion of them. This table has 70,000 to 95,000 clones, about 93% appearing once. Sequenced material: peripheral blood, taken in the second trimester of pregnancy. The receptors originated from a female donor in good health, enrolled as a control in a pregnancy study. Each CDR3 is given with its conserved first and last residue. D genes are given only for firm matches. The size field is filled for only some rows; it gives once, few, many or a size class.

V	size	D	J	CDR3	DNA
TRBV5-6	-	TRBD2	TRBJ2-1	CASSLTRTSASSYNEQFF	TGTGCCAGCAGCTTGACCAGGACTAGCGCCAGCTCCTACAATGAGCAGTTCTTC
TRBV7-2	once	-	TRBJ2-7	CASSLEVLPGEQYF	TGTGCCAGCAGCTTAGAGGTGTTGCCGGGCGAGCAGTACTTC
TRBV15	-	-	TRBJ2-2	CATSSSPADRDYTGELFF	TGTGCCACCAGCAGTTCGCCCGCAGACAGGGACTACACCGGGGAGCTGTTTTTT
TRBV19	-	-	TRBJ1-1	CASTLPGHYTEAFF	TGTGCCAGTACCCTTCCGGGACACTACACTGAAGCTTTCTTT
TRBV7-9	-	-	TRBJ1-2	CASSFGQSANYGYTF	TGTGCCAGCAGCTTTGGACAGTCCGCTAACTATGGCTACACCTTC
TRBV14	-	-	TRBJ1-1	CASSQWSTEAFF	TGTGCCAGCAGCCAGTGGAGCACTGAAGCTTTCTTT
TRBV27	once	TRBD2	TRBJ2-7	CASSLVAGGHYYEQYF	TGTGCCAGCAGTTTAGTAGCGGGGGGCCACTACTACGAGCAGTACTTC
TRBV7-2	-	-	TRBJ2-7	CASSPVNYEQYF	TGTGCCAGCAGCCCCGTTAATTACGAGCAGTACTTC
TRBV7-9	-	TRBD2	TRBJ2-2	CASSIGGFSGELFF	TGTGCCAGCTCAATCGGGGGGTTCTCCGGGGAGCTGTTTTTT
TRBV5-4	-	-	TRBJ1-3	CASSSLGQLPSGNTIYF	TGTGCCAGCAGCTCGCTGGGGCAGCTCCCCTCTGGAAACACCATATATTTT
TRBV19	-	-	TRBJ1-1	CASSTSQRNTEAFF	TGTGCCAGTAGTACTTCACAGAGGAACACTGAAGCTTTCTTT
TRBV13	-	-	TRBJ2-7	CASSLSGYEQYF	TGTGCCAGCAGCTTATCGGGGTACGAGCAGTACTTC
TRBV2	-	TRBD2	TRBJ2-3	CASSEQRGRTDTQYF	TGTGCCAGCAGTGAACAGCGGGGGAGGACAGATACGCAGTATTTT
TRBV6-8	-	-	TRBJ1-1	CASSYSIHGGDTEAFF	TGTGCCAGCAGTTACTCGATACATGGCGGGGACACTGAAGCTTTCTTT